What follows is one TCR beta chain and its context. These data come from a study of blood T cells in healthy people across ages. Study details: In model experiments, template switching was able to capture about one barcoded beta molecule for every two T cells that were present.

Every sample gave at least 5 micrograms of total RNA when it was extracted. CDR3 length equals 15 residues. J lost 7 bases, V lost 0 bases, and 11 bases had no gene match. Germline lookup yields CDR1 DFQATT and CDR2 SNEGSKA (reference sequence). For the second PCR, which ran for 7 to 11 cycles, a sample-barcoded 5' primer and a J-beta primer mix were used. TCRdb reanalysed the 5' RACE reads using MiXCR and keeps one entry per CDR3 protein. The sample has roughly 1.7 million distinct CDR3 sequences; roughly 32% are singletons. The specimen was blood. V and J are TRBV20-1 and TRBJ1-2; 7 bases are shared with TRBD1. The sequence was collected from a young woman in good health. The CDR3 region is CSARDTRQGRSGYTF. DNA of the CDR3: TGCAGTGCTAGAGATACGAGACAGGGTCGGAGTGGCTACACCTTC.